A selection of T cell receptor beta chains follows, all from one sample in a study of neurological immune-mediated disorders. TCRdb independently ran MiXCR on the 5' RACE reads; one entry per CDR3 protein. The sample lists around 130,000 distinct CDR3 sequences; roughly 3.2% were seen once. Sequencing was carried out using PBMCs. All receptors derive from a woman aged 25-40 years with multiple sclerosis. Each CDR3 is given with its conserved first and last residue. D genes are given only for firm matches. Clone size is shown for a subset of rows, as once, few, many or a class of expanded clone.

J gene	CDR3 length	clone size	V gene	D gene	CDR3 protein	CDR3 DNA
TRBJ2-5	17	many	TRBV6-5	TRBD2	CASSLSAGGTFQETQYF	TGTGCCAGCAGTTTGTCTGCGGGAGGTACCTTCCAAGAGACCCAGTACTTC
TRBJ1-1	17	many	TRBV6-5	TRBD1	CASSYNLTRGLNTEAFF	TGTGCCAGCAGTTACAATCTTACCAGGGGGCTGAATACTGAAGCTTTCTTT
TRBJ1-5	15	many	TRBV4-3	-	CASSQEGGSNQPQHF	TGCGCCAGCAGCCAAGAAGGGGGAAGCAATCAGCCCCAGCATTTT
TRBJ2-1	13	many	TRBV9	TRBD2	CASTGTSGNEQFF	TGTGCCAGCACCGGGACTAGCGGAAATGAGCAGTTCTTC
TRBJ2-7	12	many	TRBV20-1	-	CSAREESYEQYF	TGCAGTGCTAGAGAGGAATCCTACGAGCAGTACTTC
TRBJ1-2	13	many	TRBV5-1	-	CASRTAANYGYTF	TGCGCCAGCCGGACAGCCGCTAACTATGGCTACACCTTC
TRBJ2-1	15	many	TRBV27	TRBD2	CASSPKLAGESEQFF	TGTGCCAGCAGCCCGAAACTAGCGGGAGAAAGTGAGCAGTTCTTC
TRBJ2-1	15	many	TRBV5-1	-	CASSGGVGPYNEQFF	TGCGCCAGCAGCGGCGGGGTGGGCCCCTACAATGAGCAGTTCTTC
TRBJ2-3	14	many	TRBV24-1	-	CATSRPGRADTQYF	TGTGCCACCTCCCGCCCCGGGCGAGCAGATACGCAGTATTTT
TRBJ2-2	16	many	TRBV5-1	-	CASSLEPGLKFGELFF	TGCGCCAGCAGCTTGGAACCGGGGCTTAAGTTCGGGGAGCTGTTTTTT
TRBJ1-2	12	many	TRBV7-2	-	CASSIDGYGYTF	TGTGCCAGCAGCATCGACGGCTATGGCTACACCTTC
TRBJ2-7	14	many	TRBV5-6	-	CASSLPSISYEQYF	TGTGCCAGCAGCTTGCCCAGCATTTCCTACGAGCAGTACTTC
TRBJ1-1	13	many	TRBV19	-	CASSISGRTEAFF	TGTGCCAGTAGTATATCAGGCAGGACTGAAGCTTTCTTT
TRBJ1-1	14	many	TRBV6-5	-	CASSDPGRNTEAFF	TGTGCCAGCAGTGACCCGGGGAGGAACACTGAAGCTTTCTTT
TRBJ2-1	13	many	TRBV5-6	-	CASNPDYNNEQFF	TGTGCCAGCAACCCTGACTATAACAATGAGCAGTTCTTC
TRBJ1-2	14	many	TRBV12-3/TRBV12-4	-	CASSVTDFLYGYTF	TGTGCCAGCAGTGTTACAGATTTCCTCTATGGCTACACCTTC
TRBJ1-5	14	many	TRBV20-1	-	CSASQQFSNQPQHF	TGCAGTGCTAGCCAACAATTTAGCAATCAGCCCCAGCATTTT
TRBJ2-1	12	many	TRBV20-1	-	CSARWGTPEQFF	TGCAGTGCTAGATGGGGGACACCTGAGCAGTTCTTC
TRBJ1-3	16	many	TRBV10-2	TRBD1	CASSLEVQGAGNTIYF	TGCGCCAGCAGTTTAGAGGTCCAGGGGGCTGGAAACACCATATATTTT
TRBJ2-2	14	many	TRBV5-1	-	CASSNPGEAGELFF	TGCGCCAGCAGCAACCCAGGGGAGGCCGGGGAGCTGTTTTTT
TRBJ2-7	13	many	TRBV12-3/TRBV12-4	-	CASSFGSQDEQYF	TGTGCCAGCAGTTTCGGGTCTCAGGACGAGCAGTACTTC
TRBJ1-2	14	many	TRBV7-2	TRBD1	CASSPRQGSDGYTF	TGTGCCAGCAGCCCCCGACAGGGATCGGACGGCTACACCTTC
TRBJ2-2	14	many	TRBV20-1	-	CSVRGPSNTGELFF	TGCAGTGTCCGAGGGCCCTCGAACACCGGGGAGCTGTTTTTT
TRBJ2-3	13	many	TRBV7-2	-	CASAPPGTDTQYF	TGTGCCAGTGCCCCCCCGGGCACAGATACGCAGTATTTT
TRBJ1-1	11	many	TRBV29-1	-	CSHSRVAEAFF	TGCAGCCATAGCAGGGTAGCTGAAGCTTTCTTT
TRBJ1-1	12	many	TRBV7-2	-	CASRTLATEAFF	TGTGCCAGCAGGACACTCGCCACTGAAGCTTTCTTT
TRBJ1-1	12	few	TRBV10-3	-	CAIRDGRTEAFF	TGTGCCATTCGAGACGGGCGGACTGAAGCTTTCTTT
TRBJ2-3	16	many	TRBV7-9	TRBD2	CASSPLRGGVTDTQYF	TGTGCCAGCAGCCCCCTCCGGGGGGGAGTCACAGATACGCAGTATTTT
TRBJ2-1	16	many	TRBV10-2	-	CASSEPTTSSYNEQFF	TGCGCCAGCAGTGAGCCAACTACGAGCTCCTACAATGAGCAGTTCTTC
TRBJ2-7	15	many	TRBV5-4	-	CASSALQGRGYEQYF	TGTGCCAGCAGCGCGCTACAGGGAAGGGGCTACGAGCAGTACTTC
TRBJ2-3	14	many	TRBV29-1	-	CSVELLARTDTQYF	TGCAGCGTTGAACTATTAGCCCGCACAGATACGCAGTATTTT
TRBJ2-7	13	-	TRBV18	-	CASSPKASYEQYF	TGTGCCAGCTCACCGAAGGCCTCCTACGAGCAGTACTTC
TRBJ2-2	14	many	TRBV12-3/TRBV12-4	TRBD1	CASGVQGRSGELFF	TGTGCCAGCGGGGTACAGGGGAGATCCGGGGAGCTGTTTTTT
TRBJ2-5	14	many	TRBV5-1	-	CASSPGFLQETQYF	TGCGCCAGCAGCCCGGGCTTTTTACAAGAGACCCAGTACTTC
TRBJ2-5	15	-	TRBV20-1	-	CSARTVPGRGETQYF	TGCAGTGCCCGAACCGTTCCAGGTCGGGGGGAGACCCAGTACTTC
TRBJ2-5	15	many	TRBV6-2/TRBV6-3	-	CASSSSRSYQETQYF	TGTGCCAGCAGTTCCTCCCGGTCGTACCAAGAGACCCAGTACTTC
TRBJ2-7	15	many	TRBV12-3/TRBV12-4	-	CASSPQTGRLGEQYF	TGTGCCAGCAGCCCGCAGACAGGAAGGTTGGGCGAGCAGTACTTC
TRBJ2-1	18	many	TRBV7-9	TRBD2	CASSLEVKREGLSNEQFF	TGTGCCAGCAGCTTAGAGGTCAAGCGGGAGGGCCTTTCGAATGAGCAGTTCTTC
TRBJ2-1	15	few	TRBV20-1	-	CSAPPEDTPYNEQFF	TGCAGTGCCCCACCGGAGGACACACCTTACAATGAGCAGTTCTTC
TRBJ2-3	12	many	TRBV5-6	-	CASRIRGNTQYF	TGTGCCAGCAGGATCAGGGGAAATACGCAGTATTTT
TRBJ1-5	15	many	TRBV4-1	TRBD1	CASSRQGFSNQPQHF	TGCGCCAGCAGCCGACAGGGGTTTAGCAATCAGCCCCAGCATTTT
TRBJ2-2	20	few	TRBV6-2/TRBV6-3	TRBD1	CASSYSHTGGKVINTGELFF	TGTGCCAGCAGTTACAGTCATACAGGGGGCAAGGTTATTAACACCGGGGAGCTGTTTTTT
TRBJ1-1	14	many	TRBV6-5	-	CASSYVSSPSEAFF	TGTGCCAGCAGTTACGTTAGCAGCCCCAGTGAAGCTTTCTTT
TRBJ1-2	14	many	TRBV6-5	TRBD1	CASSLTGDWHGYTF	TGTGCCAGCAGCCTAACAGGGGATTGGCATGGCTACACCTTC
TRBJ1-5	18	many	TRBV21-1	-	CASSFRPGTGDLNQPQHF	TGTGCCAGCAGCTTTCGACCGGGGACAGGGGATTTGAATCAGCCCCAGCATTTT
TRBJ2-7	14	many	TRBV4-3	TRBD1	CASSLGQGAYEQYF	TGCGCCAGCAGCCTAGGACAGGGAGCCTACGAGCAGTACTTC
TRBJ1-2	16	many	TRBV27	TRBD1	CASSPAKGQGFYGYTF	TGTGCCAGCAGCCCCGCGAAAGGACAGGGGTTTTATGGCTACACCTTC
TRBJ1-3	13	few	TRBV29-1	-	CSVQGGSGNTIYF	TGCAGCGTTCAAGGGGGCTCTGGAAACACCATATATTTT
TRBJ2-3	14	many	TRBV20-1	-	CSARALTYTDTQYF	TGCAGTGCTAGAGCTTTAACTTACACAGATACGCAGTATTTT
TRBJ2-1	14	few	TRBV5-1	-	CASSLYGTPNEQFF	TGCGCCAGCAGCCTCTACGGGACACCGAATGAGCAGTTCTTC
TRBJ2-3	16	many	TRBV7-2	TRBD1	CASSYRDRGPNNTQYF	TGTGCCAGCAGCTATCGGGACAGGGGGCCCAATAATACGCAGTATTTT
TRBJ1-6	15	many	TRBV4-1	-	CASSPRDTSNSPLHF	TGCGCCAGCAGCCCCCGGGACACCTCGAATTCACCCCTCCACTTT
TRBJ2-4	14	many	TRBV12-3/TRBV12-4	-	CASSPRQSENIQYF	TGTGCCAGCAGTCCCAGGCAATCGGAAAACATTCAGTACTTC
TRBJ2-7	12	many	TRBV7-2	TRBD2	CASSQRGYEQYF	TGTGCCAGCAGCCAGCGGGGGTACGAGCAGTACTTC
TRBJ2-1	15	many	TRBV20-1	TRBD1	CSASTGTGKSNEQFF	TGCAGTGCGTCTACCGGGACAGGGAAGAGCAATGAGCAGTTCTTC